The rows below give T cell receptor beta chains drawn from one sample of a study of blood T cell repertoires in COVID-19. Libraries were prepared by immunoSEQ multiplex PCR; TCRdb keeps only in-frame clonotypes and omits some of them. This table has 70,000 or so clones, approximately 79% appearing once. The sequenced material came from peripheral blood. All receptors come from a human donor in a cohort sampled during active COVID-19. Both conserved end residues are part of each CDR3. The order of the fields is V gene, D gene, clone size, CDR3 length, J gene, CDR3 protein, CDR3 DNA. A D gene is named only where the DNA matches it firmly. A row's size may be missing; if present it is once, few, many or a size class.

V gene: TRBV19
D gene: TRBD1
clone size: -
CDR3 length: 16
J gene: TRBJ1-5
CDR3 protein: CASRVGQVSSNQPQHF
CDR3 DNA: TGTGCCAGTAGGGTAGGACAGGTGTCAAGCAATCAGCCCCAGCATTTT

V gene: TRBV6-5
D gene: TRBD1
clone size: once
CDR3 length: 14
J gene: TRBJ1-1
CDR3 protein: CASNQGDKNTEAFF
CDR3 DNA: TGTGCCAGCAACCAGGGGGACAAGAACACTGAAGCTTTCTTT

V gene: TRBV7-8
D gene: -
clone size: -
CDR3 length: 15
J gene: TRBJ2-5
CDR3 protein: CASSLIIAVEETQYF
CDR3 DNA: TGTGCCAGCAGCTTAATAATAGCGGTAGAAGAGACCCAGTACTTC

V gene: TRBV5-1
D gene: -
clone size: -
CDR3 length: 16
J gene: TRBJ2-2
CDR3 protein: CASSLGLQGPTGELFF
CDR3 DNA: TGCGCCAGCAGCTTGGGGCTACAGGGTCCCACCGGGGAGCTGTTTTTT

V gene: TRBV7-9
D gene: TRBD1
clone size: -
CDR3 length: 14
J gene: TRBJ2-1
CDR3 protein: CASSSDRVYNEQFF
CDR3 DNA: TGTGCCAGCAGCTCGGACAGGGTCTACAATGAGCAGTTCTTC

V gene: TRBV6-4
D gene: -
clone size: -
CDR3 length: 16
J gene: TRBJ2-5
CDR3 protein: CASSDLKRTGQETQYF
CDR3 DNA: TGTGCCAGCAGTGACTTAAAAAGAACAGGCCAAGAGACCCAGTACTTC

V gene: TRBV7-9
D gene: -
clone size: -
CDR3 length: 12
J gene: TRBJ2-7
CDR3 protein: CASSPAGYEQYF
CDR3 DNA: TGTGCCAGCAGCCCAGCAGGTTACGAGCAGTACTTC

V gene: TRBV19
D gene: -
clone size: -
CDR3 length: 13
J gene: TRBJ1-2
CDR3 protein: CASSNGKVVGYTF
CDR3 DNA: TGTGCCAGTAGTAACGGGAAAGTGGTTGGCTACACCTTC

V gene: TRBV5-1
D gene: -
clone size: -
CDR3 length: 15
J gene: TRBJ2-5
CDR3 protein: CASEKGQGPQETQYF
CDR3 DNA: TGCGCCTCCGAAAAGGGGCAGGGCCCCCAAGAGACCCAGTACTTC

V gene: TRBV28
D gene: -
clone size: few
CDR3 length: 14
J gene: TRBJ2-1
CDR3 protein: CASSFSQGRTGGFF
CDR3 DNA: TGTGCCAGCAGTTTCTCTCAGGGAAGGACCGGGGGGTTCTTC

V gene: TRBV6-5
D gene: TRBD2
clone size: -
CDR3 length: 15
J gene: TRBJ2-2
CDR3 protein: CASSSPWRGTGELFF
CDR3 DNA: TGTGCCAGCAGTTCCCCTTGGCGGGGGACCGGGGAGCTGTTTTTT

V gene: TRBV15
D gene: -
clone size: -
CDR3 length: 14
J gene: TRBJ1-2
CDR3 protein: CATSRSSQAYGYTF
CDR3 DNA: TGTGCCACCAGCAGATCCTCTCAAGCTTATGGCTACACCTTC

V gene: TRBV13
D gene: -
clone size: -
CDR3 length: 14
J gene: TRBJ1-5
CDR3 protein: CASSFGGVDQPQHF
CDR3 DNA: TGTGCCAGCAGCTTTGGAGGGGTTGATCAGCCCCAGCATTTT

V gene: TRBV5-1
D gene: TRBD2
clone size: -
CDR3 length: 15
J gene: TRBJ2-1
CDR3 protein: CASSLALAGPSEQFF
CDR3 DNA: TGCGCCAGCAGCTTGGCGCTAGCGGGTCCCTCCGAGCAGTTCTTC

V gene: TRBV5-1
D gene: -
clone size: -
CDR3 length: 14
J gene: TRBJ2-5
CDR3 protein: CASSLGDLSETQYF
CDR3 DNA: TGCGCCAGCAGCTTGGGGGACTTATCAGAGACCCAGTACTTC

V gene: TRBV5-4
D gene: TRBD2
clone size: once
CDR3 length: 14
J gene: TRBJ2-7
CDR3 protein: CASSRAGGTYEQYF
CDR3 DNA: TGTGCCAGCAGCCGGGCGGGAGGCACCTACGAGCAGTACTTC

V gene: TRBV7-8
D gene: -
clone size: -
CDR3 length: 14
J gene: TRBJ2-7
CDR3 protein: CASSLAGQESRQYF
CDR3 DNA: TGTGCCAGCAGCTTAGCGGGCCAGGAAAGTAGACAGTACTTC

V gene: TRBV4-2
D gene: TRBD1
clone size: -
CDR3 length: 20
J gene: TRBJ2-2
CDR3 protein: CASSQDGTARLLRGTGELFF
CDR3 DNA: TGTGCCAGCAGCCAAGATGGGACAGCTAGGCTCCTTAGGGGCACCGGGGAGCTGTTTTTT

V gene: TRBV19
D gene: TRBD2
clone size: -
CDR3 length: 15
J gene: TRBJ2-2
CDR3 protein: CASSILAGEVGELFF
CDR3 DNA: TGTGCCAGTAGTATTCTAGCGGGAGAGGTCGGGGAGCTGTTTTTT

V gene: TRBV19
D gene: TRBD2
clone size: -
CDR3 length: 16
J gene: TRBJ2-3
CDR3 protein: CASTPGLAGGADTQYF
CDR3 DNA: TGTGCCAGTACCCCGGGACTAGCGGGGGGAGCAGATACGCAGTATTTT

V gene: TRBV4-1
D gene: TRBD1
clone size: once
CDR3 length: 16
J gene: TRBJ2-3
CDR3 protein: CASSPLGTGVRDTQYF
CDR3 DNA: TGCGCCAGCAGCCCCCTAGGGACAGGGGTGAGAGATACGCAGTATTTT

V gene: TRBV7-8
D gene: -
clone size: -
CDR3 length: 18
J gene: TRBJ1-6
CDR3 protein: CASSRRSQGPSYNSPLHF
CDR3 DNA: TGTGCCAGCAGCCGCCGGTCTCAGGGGCCCTCCTATAATTCACCCCTCCACTTT

V gene: TRBV6-5
D gene: TRBD2
clone size: -
CDR3 length: 15
J gene: TRBJ2-3
CDR3 protein: CASSLTSGDEDTQYF
CDR3 DNA: TGTGCCAGCAGCTTGACTAGCGGGGATGAAGATACGCAGTATTTT

V gene: TRBV19
D gene: -
clone size: -
CDR3 length: 16
J gene: TRBJ1-6
CDR3 protein: CASSTLGGSYNSPLHF
CDR3 DNA: TGTGCCAGTAGTACCCTGGGAGGCTCCTATAATTCACCCCTCCACTTT

V gene: TRBV29-1
D gene: TRBD2
clone size: -
CDR3 length: 15
J gene: TRBJ2-2
CDR3 protein: CSVFQAGGYTGELFF
CDR3 DNA: TGCAGCGTCTTTCAAGCGGGGGGATATACCGGGGAGCTGTTTTTT

V gene: TRBV6-4
D gene: -
clone size: -
CDR3 length: 15
J gene: TRBJ2-3
CDR3 protein: CASSDEQGSTDTQYF
CDR3 DNA: TGTGCCAGCAGTGACGAACAGGGTAGCACAGATACGCAGTATTTT

V gene: TRBV2
D gene: -
clone size: -
CDR3 length: 13
J gene: TRBJ2-2
CDR3 protein: CASRERSTGELFF
CDR3 DNA: TGTGCCAGCAGAGAGAGGAGCACCGGGGAGCTGTTTTTT

V gene: TRBV2
D gene: TRBD1
clone size: -
CDR3 length: 15
J gene: TRBJ1-4
CDR3 protein: CASKGRQGANEKLFF
CDR3 DNA: TGTGCCAGCAAAGGAAGACAGGGGGCTAATGAAAAACTGTTTTTT

V gene: TRBV7-2
D gene: -
clone size: -
CDR3 length: 14
J gene: TRBJ2-4
CDR3 protein: CASSLVGGKNIQYF
CDR3 DNA: TGTGCCAGCAGTCTTGTCGGAGGCAAAAACATTCAGTACTTC

V gene: TRBV14
D gene: -
clone size: -
CDR3 length: 17
J gene: TRBJ2-6
CDR3 protein: CASSSRQIYSGANVLTF
CDR3 DNA: TGTGCCAGCAGCTCCCGACAGATTTACTCTGGGGCCAACGTCCTGACTTTC

V gene: TRBV5-8
D gene: -
clone size: -
CDR3 length: 15
J gene: TRBJ2-3
CDR3 protein: CASSLLHRAPDTQYF
CDR3 DNA: TGTGCCAGCAGCTTGCTGCACAGGGCACCAGATACGCAGTATTTT

V gene: TRBV3-1/TRBV3-2
D gene: TRBD1
clone size: -
CDR3 length: 15
J gene: TRBJ2-5
CDR3 protein: CASRTGGAGDETQYF
CDR3 DNA: TGTGCCAGCAGGACAGGGGGCGCGGGGGATGAGACCCAGTACTTC

V gene: TRBV5-8
D gene: -
clone size: -
CDR3 length: 13
J gene: TRBJ2-7
CDR3 protein: CASRPRVSYEQYF
CDR3 DNA: TGTGCCAGCAGGCCCCGGGTCTCCTACGAGCAGTACTTC

V gene: TRBV11-3
D gene: -
clone size: -
CDR3 length: 18
J gene: TRBJ2-1
CDR3 protein: CASSLGERRPTSYNEQFF
CDR3 DNA: TGTGCCAGCAGCTTAGGTGAGCGTAGGCCCACCTCCTACAATGAGCAGTTCTTC

V gene: TRBV6-4
D gene: TRBD2
clone size: once
CDR3 length: 15
J gene: TRBJ2-3
CDR3 protein: CASSEVAGGRDTQYF
CDR3 DNA: TGTGCCAGCAGTGAGGTAGCGGGAGGACGGGATACGCAGTATTTT

V gene: TRBV5-6
D gene: -
clone size: -
CDR3 length: 16
J gene: TRBJ2-5
CDR3 protein: CASSSEGGGDQETQYF
CDR3 DNA: TGTGCCAGCAGCTCCGAGGGTGGCGGGGACCAAGAGACCCAGTACTTC

V gene: TRBV4-1
D gene: TRBD2
clone size: few
CDR3 length: 17
J gene: TRBJ2-1
CDR3 protein: CASSHPGLAGDNNEQFF
CDR3 DNA: TGCGCCAGCAGCCATCCGGGACTAGCGGGGGATAACAATGAGCAGTTCTTC

V gene: TRBV30
D gene: TRBD1
clone size: few
CDR3 length: 17
J gene: TRBJ1-6
CDR3 protein: CAWATGTGGFRNSPLHF
CDR3 DNA: TGTGCCTGGGCAACCGGGACAGGGGGATTTCGAAATTCACCCCTCCACTTT

V gene: TRBV9
D gene: -
clone size: -
CDR3 length: 15
J gene: TRBJ2-7
CDR3 protein: CASSVGEGVAYEQYF
CDR3 DNA: TGTGCCAGCAGCGTAGGGGAGGGGGTGGCCTACGAGCAGTACTTC

V gene: TRBV29-1
D gene: -
clone size: -
CDR3 length: 12
J gene: TRBJ1-2
CDR3 protein: CSAGTRIDGYTF
CDR3 DNA: TGCAGCGCCGGGACTCGAATCGACGGCTACACCTTC

V gene: TRBV10-1
D gene: -
clone size: -
CDR3 length: 14
J gene: TRBJ2-3
CDR3 protein: CASSVGGSTDTQYF
CDR3 DNA: TGCGCCAGCAGTGTTGGCGGATCCACAGATACGCAGTATTTT

V gene: TRBV28
D gene: -
clone size: few
CDR3 length: 17
J gene: TRBJ2-7
CDR3 protein: CASSLLGPPGTGYEQYF
CDR3 DNA: TGTGCCAGCAGTTTATTGGGTCCGCCTGGTACAGGCTACGAGCAGTACTTC

V gene: TRBV7-2
D gene: TRBD1
clone size: -
CDR3 length: 14
J gene: TRBJ1-1
CDR3 protein: CASSLNRGNTEAFF
CDR3 DNA: TGTGCCAGCAGCTTAAACAGGGGGAACACTGAAGCTTTCTTT

V gene: TRBV2
D gene: -
clone size: -
CDR3 length: 14
J gene: TRBJ2-7
CDR3 protein: CASSEQGISYEQYF
CDR3 DNA: TGTGCCAGCAGTGAACAGGGTATCTCCTACGAGCAGTACTTC

V gene: TRBV7-2
D gene: TRBD2
clone size: -
CDR3 length: 16
J gene: TRBJ2-2
CDR3 protein: CASSLSGGASPGELFF
CDR3 DNA: TGTGCCAGCAGCTTAAGCGGGGGGGCCTCCCCCGGGGAGCTGTTTTTT

V gene: TRBV12-3/TRBV12-4
D gene: TRBD1
clone size: many
CDR3 length: 13
J gene: TRBJ1-2
CDR3 protein: CASSLNRGRGYTF
CDR3 DNA: TGTGCCAGCAGTTTAAACAGGGGACGCGGCTACACCTTC

V gene: TRBV3-1/TRBV3-2
D gene: TRBD2
clone size: -
CDR3 length: 16
J gene: TRBJ2-3
CDR3 protein: CASSQSVGGVLDTQYF
CDR3 DNA: TGTGCCAGCAGCCAAAGTGTCGGGGGGGTTTTAGATACGCAGTATTTT

V gene: TRBV7-8
D gene: -
clone size: few
CDR3 length: 12
J gene: TRBJ2-7
CDR3 protein: CASSPSLYEQYF
CDR3 DNA: TGTGCCAGCAGCCCTAGTCTCTACGAGCAGTACTTC

V gene: TRBV19
D gene: -
clone size: -
CDR3 length: 14
J gene: TRBJ2-5
CDR3 protein: CASSIVERQETQYF
CDR3 DNA: TGTGCCAGTAGTATAGTTGAGCGCCAAGAGACCCAGTACTTC

V gene: TRBV11-2
D gene: TRBD1
clone size: -
CDR3 length: 17
J gene: TRBJ1-1
CDR3 protein: CASSLAPHTGGRTEAFF
CDR3 DNA: TGTGCCAGCAGCTTAGCTCCGCATACAGGGGGACGGACTGAAGCTTTCTTT

V gene: TRBV6-6
D gene: TRBD1
clone size: -
CDR3 length: 14
J gene: TRBJ1-2
CDR3 protein: CASSYRDRDYGYTF
CDR3 DNA: TGTGCCAGCAGTTACAGGGACAGGGACTATGGCTACACCTTC

V gene: TRBV6-1
D gene: TRBD1
clone size: -
CDR3 length: 15
J gene: TRBJ2-3
CDR3 protein: CASSEGQGQADTQYF
CDR3 DNA: TGTGCCAGCAGTGAGGGACAGGGGCAGGCAGATACGCAGTATTTT

V gene: TRBV6-1
D gene: -
clone size: -
CDR3 length: 15
J gene: TRBJ1-1
CDR3 protein: CASSEALGTFTEAFF
CDR3 DNA: TGTGCCAGCAGTGAAGCTCTAGGGACTTTCACTGAAGCTTTCTTT

V gene: TRBV3-1/TRBV3-2
D gene: TRBD2
clone size: -
CDR3 length: 15
J gene: TRBJ2-5
CDR3 protein: CASSQTSGVYETQYF
CDR3 DNA: TGTGCCAGCAGCCAAACTAGCGGGGTCTACGAGACCCAGTACTTC